This TCR beta chain stems from a study of read filtering for tumor transcriptome and immune sequencing. About the research overall: By R-ISS, stages I, II and III held approximately 8, 16 and 7 patients.

Germline CDR1 GTSNPN, CDR2 SVGIG (reference sequence). Germline trimming cut 2 bases from V and 4 bases from J; bases unmatched to any gene: 7. The CDR3 runs 14 residues. This library used approximately 0.4 ug RNA and molecular barcoded adaptors spanning alpha/delta and beta/gamma chains. TCRdb reanalysed the reads using MiXCR and keeps one entry per CDR3 protein. The table shows over 80,000 distinct CDR3 sequences, with 9% to 15% occurring only once. Sequencing was done on a sample of a population of CD138-negative cells sorted from bone marrow. The rearrangement joins TRBV30 to TRBJ1-1; 7 bases map to TRBD1. This TCR came from a donor at least 40 years old with multiple myeloma. CDR3 residues: CAWSRRQGSTEAFF. The CDR3 nucleotides read TGTGCCTGGAGTAGAAGACAGGGTAGCACTGAAGCTTTCTTT.